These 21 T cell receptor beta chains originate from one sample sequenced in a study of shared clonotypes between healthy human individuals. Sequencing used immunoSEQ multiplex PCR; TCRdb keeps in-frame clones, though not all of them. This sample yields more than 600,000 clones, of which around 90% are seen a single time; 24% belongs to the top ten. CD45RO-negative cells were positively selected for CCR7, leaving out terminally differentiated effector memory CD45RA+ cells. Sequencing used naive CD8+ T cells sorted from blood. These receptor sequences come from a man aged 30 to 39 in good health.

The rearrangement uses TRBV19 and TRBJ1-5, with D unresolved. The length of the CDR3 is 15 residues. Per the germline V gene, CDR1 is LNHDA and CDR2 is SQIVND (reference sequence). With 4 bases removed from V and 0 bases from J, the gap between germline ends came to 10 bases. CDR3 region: CASSRYRSSNQPQHF. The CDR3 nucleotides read TGTGCCAGTAGTAGATACAGAAGTAGCAATCAGCCCCAGCATTTT.

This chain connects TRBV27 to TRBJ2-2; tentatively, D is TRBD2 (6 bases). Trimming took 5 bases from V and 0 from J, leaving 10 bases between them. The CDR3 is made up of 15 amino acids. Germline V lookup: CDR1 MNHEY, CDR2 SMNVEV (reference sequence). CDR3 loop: CASSPGLSNTGELFF. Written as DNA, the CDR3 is TGTGCCAGCAGTCCGGGACTCTCGAACACCGGGGAGCTGTTTTTT.

CDR3 DNA sequence: TGTGCCACCAGCAGCTCACTAGCCCGGCCCTACGAGCAGTACTTC. Protein: CATSSSLARPYEQYF. The chain joins TRBV15 to TRBJ2-7, with D perhaps matching TRBD2 (6 bases). Germline V lookup: CDR1 LNHNV, CDR2 YYDKDF (reference sequence). V gave up 3 bases and J gave up 2 bases, with 14 bases separating them. CDR3 length: 15 residues.

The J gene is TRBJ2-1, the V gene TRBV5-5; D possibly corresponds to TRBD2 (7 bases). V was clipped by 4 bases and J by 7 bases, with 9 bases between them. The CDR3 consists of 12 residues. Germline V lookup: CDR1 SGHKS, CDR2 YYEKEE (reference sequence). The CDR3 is CASSRGANEQFF. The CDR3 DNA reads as TGTGCCAGCAGCCGGGGGGCAAATGAGCAGTTCTTC.

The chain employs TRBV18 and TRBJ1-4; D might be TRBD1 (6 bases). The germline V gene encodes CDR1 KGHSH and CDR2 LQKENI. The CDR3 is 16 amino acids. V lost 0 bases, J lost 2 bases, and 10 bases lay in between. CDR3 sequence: CASSPPGDTTNEKLFF. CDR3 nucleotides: TGTGCCAGCTCACCACCCGGGGACACCACTAATGAAAAACTGTTTTTT. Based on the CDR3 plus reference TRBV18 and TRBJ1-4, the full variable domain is NAGVMQNPRHLVRRRGQEARLRCSPMKGHSHVYWYRQLPEEGLKFMVYLQKENIIDESGMPKERFSAEFPKEGPSILRIQQVVRGDSAAYFCASSPPGDTTNEKLFFGSGTQLSVL.

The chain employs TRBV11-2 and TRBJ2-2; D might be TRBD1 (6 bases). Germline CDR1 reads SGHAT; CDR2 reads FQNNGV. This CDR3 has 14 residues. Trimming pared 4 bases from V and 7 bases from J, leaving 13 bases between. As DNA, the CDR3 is TGTGCCAGCAGCTCCGGTCAGGGGAACGGGGAGCTGTTTTTT. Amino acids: CASSSGQGNGELFF.

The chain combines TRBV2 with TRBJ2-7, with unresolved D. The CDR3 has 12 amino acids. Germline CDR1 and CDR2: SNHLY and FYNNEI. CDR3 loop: CATQGVSYEQYF. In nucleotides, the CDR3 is TGTGCTACACAAGGAGTGTCCTACGAGCAGTACTTC.

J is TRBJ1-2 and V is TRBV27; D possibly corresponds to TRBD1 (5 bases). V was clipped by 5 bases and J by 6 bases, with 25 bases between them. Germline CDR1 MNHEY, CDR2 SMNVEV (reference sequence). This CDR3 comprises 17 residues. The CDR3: CASSPMGTAAALNGYTF. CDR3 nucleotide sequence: TGTGCCAGCAGTCCCATGGGGACGGCGGCGGCGCTAAATGGCTACACCTTC.

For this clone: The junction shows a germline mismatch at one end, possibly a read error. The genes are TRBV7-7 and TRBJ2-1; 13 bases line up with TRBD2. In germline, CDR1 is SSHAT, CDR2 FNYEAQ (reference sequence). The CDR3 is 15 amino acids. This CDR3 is CASSYGTSGTDEQFF. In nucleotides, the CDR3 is TGTGCTAGCAGCTACGGGACTAGCGGGACAGATGAGCAGTTCTTC. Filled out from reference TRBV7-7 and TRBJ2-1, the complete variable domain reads GAGVSQSPRYKVTKRGQDVTLRCDPISSHATLYWYQQALGQGPEFLTYFNYEAQPDKSGLPSDRFSAERPEGSISTLTIQRTEQRDSAMYRCASSYGTSGTDEQFFGPGTRLTVL.

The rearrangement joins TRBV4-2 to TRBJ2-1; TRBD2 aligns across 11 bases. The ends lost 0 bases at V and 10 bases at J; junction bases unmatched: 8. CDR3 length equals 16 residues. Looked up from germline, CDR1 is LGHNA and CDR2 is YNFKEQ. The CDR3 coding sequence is TGTGCCAGCAGCCAAGATAGGAGGGGACTAGCGGCAGAGCAGTTCTTC. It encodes CASSQDRRGLAAEQFF.

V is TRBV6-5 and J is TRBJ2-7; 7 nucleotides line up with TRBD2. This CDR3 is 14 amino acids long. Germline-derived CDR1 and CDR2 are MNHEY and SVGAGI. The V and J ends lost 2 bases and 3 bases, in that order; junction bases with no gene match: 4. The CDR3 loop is CASSYGSGGYEQYF. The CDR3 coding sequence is TGTGCCAGCAGTTACGGGTCGGGGGGCTACGAGCAGTACTTC.

CDR3 nucleotides: TGTGCCAGCAGCCAACTGTCTCGGGACCGAGCCTACGAGCAGTACTTC. Residues: CASSQLSRDRAYEQYF. The V and J genes are TRBV14 and TRBJ2-7; TRBD1 or TRBD2 may be the D gene (5 bases each). V was cut by 2 bases and J by 2 bases, with 16 bases left in between. The germline CDR1 and CDR2 sequences are SGHDN and FVKESK. The length of the CDR3 is 16 residues.

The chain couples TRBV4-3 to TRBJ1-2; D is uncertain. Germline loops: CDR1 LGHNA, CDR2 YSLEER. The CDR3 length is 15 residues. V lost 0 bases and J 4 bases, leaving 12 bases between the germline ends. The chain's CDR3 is CASSQEIGGPYGYTF. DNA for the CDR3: TGCGCCAGCAGCCAAGAGATTGGAGGGCCCTATGGCTACACCTTC.

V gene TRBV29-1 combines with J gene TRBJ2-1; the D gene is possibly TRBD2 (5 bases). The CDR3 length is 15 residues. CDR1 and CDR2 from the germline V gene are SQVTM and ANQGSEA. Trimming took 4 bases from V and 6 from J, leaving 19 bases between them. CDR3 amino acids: CSVVFSATSSNEQFF. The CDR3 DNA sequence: TGCAGCGTTGTCTTCAGTGCCACTAGTTCCAATGAGCAGTTCTTC.

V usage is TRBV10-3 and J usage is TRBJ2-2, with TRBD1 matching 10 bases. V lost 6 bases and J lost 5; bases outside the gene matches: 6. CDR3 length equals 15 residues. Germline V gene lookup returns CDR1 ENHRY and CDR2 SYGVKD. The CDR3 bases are TGTGCCATCAGCTCGGGACAGGGGTTAACCGGGGAGCTGTTTTTT. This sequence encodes CAISSGQGLTGELFF.

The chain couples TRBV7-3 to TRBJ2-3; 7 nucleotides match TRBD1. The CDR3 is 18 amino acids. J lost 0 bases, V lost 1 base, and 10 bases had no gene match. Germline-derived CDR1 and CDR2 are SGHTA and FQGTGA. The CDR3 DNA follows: TGTGCCAGCAGCTTAAAAGGGGGCGTAGTCTACAGCACAGATACGCAGTATTTT. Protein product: CASSLKGGVVYSTDTQYF. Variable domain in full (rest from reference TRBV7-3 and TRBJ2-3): GAGVSQTPSNKVTEKGKYVELRCDPISGHTALYWYRQSLGQGPEFLIYFQGTGAADDSGLPNDRFFAVRPEGSVSTLKIQRTERGDSAVYLCASSLKGGVVYSTDTQYFGPGTRLTVL.

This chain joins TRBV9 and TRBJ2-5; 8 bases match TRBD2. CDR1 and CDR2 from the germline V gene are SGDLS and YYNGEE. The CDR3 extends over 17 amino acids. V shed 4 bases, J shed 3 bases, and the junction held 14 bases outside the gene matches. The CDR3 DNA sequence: TGTGCCAGCAGCCCCGACCAGGGTAGCGGGATAGAAGAGACCCAGTACTTC. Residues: CASSPDQGSGIEETQYF.

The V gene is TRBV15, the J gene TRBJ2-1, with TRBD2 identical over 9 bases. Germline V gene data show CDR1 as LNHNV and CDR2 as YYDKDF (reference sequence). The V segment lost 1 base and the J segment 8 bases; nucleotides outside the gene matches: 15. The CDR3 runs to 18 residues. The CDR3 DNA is TGTGCCACCAGCAGAGTCCCTCGGCCGGCTAGCGGGAACTATGAGCAGTTCTTC. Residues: CATSRVPRPASGNYEQFF.

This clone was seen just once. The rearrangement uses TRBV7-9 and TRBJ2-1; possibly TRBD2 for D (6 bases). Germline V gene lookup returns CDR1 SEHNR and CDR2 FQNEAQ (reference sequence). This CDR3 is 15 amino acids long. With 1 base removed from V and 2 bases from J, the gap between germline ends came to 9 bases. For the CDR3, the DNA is TGTGCCAGCAGCTTAGTCGAGCGGGCCTACAATGAGCAGTTCTTC. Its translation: CASSLVERAYNEQFF.

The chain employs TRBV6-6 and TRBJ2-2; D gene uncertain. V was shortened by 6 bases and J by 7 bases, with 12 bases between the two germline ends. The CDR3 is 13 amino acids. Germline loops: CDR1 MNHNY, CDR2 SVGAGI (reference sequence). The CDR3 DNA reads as TGTGCCAGCAGCTTAGGGCTCGGCGGGGAGCTGTTTTTT. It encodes CASSLGLGGELFF.

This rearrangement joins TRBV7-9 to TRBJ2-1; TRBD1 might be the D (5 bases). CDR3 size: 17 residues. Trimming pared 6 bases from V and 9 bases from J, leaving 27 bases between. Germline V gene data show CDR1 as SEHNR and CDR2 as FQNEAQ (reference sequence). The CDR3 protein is CASSQPLGRRKDGEQFF. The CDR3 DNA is TGTGCCAGCAGTCAGCCTCTGGGGCGGCGCAAGGATGGTGAGCAGTTCTTC.